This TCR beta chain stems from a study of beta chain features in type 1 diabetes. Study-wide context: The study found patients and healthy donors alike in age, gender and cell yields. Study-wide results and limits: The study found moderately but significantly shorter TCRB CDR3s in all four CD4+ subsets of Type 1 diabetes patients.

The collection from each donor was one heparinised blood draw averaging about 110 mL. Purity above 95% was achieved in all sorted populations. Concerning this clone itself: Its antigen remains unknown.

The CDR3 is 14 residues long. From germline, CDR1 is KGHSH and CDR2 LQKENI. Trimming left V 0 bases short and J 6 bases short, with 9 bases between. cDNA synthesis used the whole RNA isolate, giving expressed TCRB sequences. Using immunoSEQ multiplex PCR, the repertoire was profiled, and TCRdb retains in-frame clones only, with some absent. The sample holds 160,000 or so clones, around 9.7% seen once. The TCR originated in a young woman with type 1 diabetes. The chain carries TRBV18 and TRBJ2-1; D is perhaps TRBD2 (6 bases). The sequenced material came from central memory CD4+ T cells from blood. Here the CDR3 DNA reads TGTGCCAGCTCACCACCCCCCGGGGGCAATGAGCAGTTCTTC. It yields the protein CASSPPPGGNEQFF.